The present entry profiles one T cell receptor (beta chain) with its context. Clones were sequenced by immunoSEQ multiplex PCR, and TCRdb holds only the in-frame ones, with some missing. The table has more than 45,000 clones, 89% seen once; the top ten hold roughly an eighth. The entry originates in a study of OX40 agonist ivuxolimab in advanced cancers. In the study overall: It was ivuxolimab, an agonistic anti-OX40 (CD134) antibody, that patients were treated with.

Per germline, CDR1 MNHEY and CDR2 SVGAGI. Trimming took 5 bases from V and 0 from J, leaving 11 bases between them. The CDR3 runs 14 residues. This receptor was taken from an adult with an advanced solid tumor such as melanoma, head and neck, liver or kidney cancer. The source was CD4+ or CD8+ T cells sorted from blood, collected in a trial of the OX40 agonist ivuxolimab. The chain employs TRBV6-5 and TRBJ2-7; D remains unclear. CDR3 loop: CASSEIFSSYEQYF. DNA for the CDR3: TGTGCCAGCAGTGAAATTTTTTCCTCCTACGAGCAGTACTTC.